One T cell receptor beta chain is described in this entry. Produced via immunoSEQ multiplex PCR; TCRdb's table is partial and in-frame only. Altogether tens of thousands of clones are present, roughly three quarters being singletons, with the ten largest covering roughly 4.9%. Germline CDR1 MNHNY, CDR2 SVGAGI (reference sequence). CDR3 length: 14 residues. V was trimmed by 2 bases and J by 7 bases, leaving 12 bases between them. This entry comes from a study of OX40 agonist ivuxolimab in advanced cancers. Looking at the study overall: Melanoma, hepatocellular carcinoma, head and neck or renal cell cancer occurred in dose-escalation patients.

The receptor was isolated from an adult with an advanced solid tumor such as melanoma, head and neck, liver or kidney cancer. The specimen was CD4+ or CD8+ T cells sorted from blood, collected in a trial of the OX40 agonist ivuxolimab. The V gene is TRBV6-6, the J gene TRBJ1-5; a possible D gene is TRBD1 (6 bases). CDR3 protein: CASSYPRGNQPQHF. For the CDR3, the DNA is TGTGCCAGCAGTTACCCCAGGGGAAACCAGCCCCAGCATTTT.